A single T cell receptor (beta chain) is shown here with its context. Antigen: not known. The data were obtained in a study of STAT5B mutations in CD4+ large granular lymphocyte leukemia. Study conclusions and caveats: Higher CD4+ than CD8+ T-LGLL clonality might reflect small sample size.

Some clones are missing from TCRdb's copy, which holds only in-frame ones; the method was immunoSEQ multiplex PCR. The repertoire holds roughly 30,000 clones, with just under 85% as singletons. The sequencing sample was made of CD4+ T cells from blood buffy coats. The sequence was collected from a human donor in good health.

The DNA for the CDR3 is TGTGCCAGCTCACGAGAGGTCACCCCCTACGAGCAGTACTTC. Protein product: CASSREVTPYEQYF. The gene calls are TRBV18 and TRBJ2-7, with D unclear. This CDR3 is 14 amino acids long. Germline CDR1 is KGHSH and CDR2 is LQKENI. The germline V and J ends were trimmed by 4 bases and 2 bases, with 12 bases remaining between them.